Following are 31 T cell receptor beta chains from one sample sequenced in a study of blood T cell repertoires in COVID-19. Clones were read by immunoSEQ multiplex PCR, and TCRdb kept only the in-frame ones, dropping some. This table holds hundreds of thousands of clones, around 89% found once. Sequenced input: peripheral blood. These receptors originate from a woman under 40 with COVID-19, enrolled during active disease.

The chain recombines TRBV6-5 with TRBJ1-2; D possibly corresponds to TRBD1 (5 bases). With 10 bases removed from V and 6 bases from J, the gap between germline ends came to 12 bases. Germline loops: CDR1 MNHEY, CDR2 SVGAGI. This CDR3 comprises 11 residues. The CDR3 DNA sequence: TGTGCCACCAGGACCAGGGATGGCTACACCTTC. This translates into CATRTRDGYTF.

The chain combines TRBV4-1 with TRBJ2-2, with 13 bases aligning to TRBD2. The CDR3 length is 17 residues. Germline CDR1 MGHRA, CDR2 YSYEKL. Germline trimming cut 0 bases from V and 4 bases from J; bases unmatched to any gene: 2. The CDR3 region has the DNA TGCGCCAGCAGCCAAGAACTAGCGGGAGGGCGCACCGGGGAGCTGTTTTTT. It translates to CASSQELAGGRTGELFF.

This chain connects TRBV28 to TRBJ2-3; the D gene is possibly TRBD2 (6 bases). The V end was cut by 6 bases, the J end by 0 bases, with 16 bases between. The CDR3 is made up of 16 amino acids. Germline CDR1 is MDHEN and CDR2 is SYDVKM. The DNA for the CDR3 is TGTGCCAGCAGGAAGCTAGCGTCCAGTAGCACAGATACGCAGTATTTT. Its protein product is CASRKLASSSTDTQYF.

This clone was picked up one time. This chain links TRBV11-2 with TRBJ2-5; 9 bases match TRBD1. The junction had 8 bases not matched to a gene; V was cut back by 5 bases and J by 4 bases. The germline V gene has CDR1 SGHAT and CDR2 FQNNGV. The CDR3 consists of 15 residues. The CDR3, as DNA: TGTGCCAGCAGCCGGACAGGGGTCGGGGTAGAGACCCAGTACTTC. This encodes CASSRTGVGVETQYF.

The chain uses TRBV10-1 and TRBJ1-2, with TRBD1 as a possible D gene (5 bases). Germline CDR1 WNHNN, CDR2 SYGVQD (reference sequence). This CDR3 is 15 amino acids long. Trimming left V 0 bases short and J 3 bases short, with 11 bases between. CDR3 residues: CASSESRDLDYGYTF. The CDR3 DNA reads TGCGCCAGCAGTGAGTCCCGGGACTTGGACTATGGCTACACCTTC.

The chain combines TRBV28 with TRBJ2-2; TRBD2 might be the D (5 bases). Germline V lookup: CDR1 MDHEN, CDR2 SYDVKM. The V end was cut by 7 bases, the J end by 2 bases, with 14 bases between. There are 15 residues in the CDR3. Here the CDR3 reads CASTPGSLNTGELFF. The CDR3 nucleotides are TGTGCCAGCACCCCGGGGTCCCTTAACACCGGGGAGCTGTTTTTT.

This clone showed up just once. The V and J genes are TRBV6-2 or TRBV6-3 and TRBJ2-1; 9 positions agree with TRBD2. This CDR3 is 14 amino acids long. The J segment lost 13 bases and the V segment lost 2 bases, leaving 9 bases of the junction unmatched. Germline V gene sequence: CDR1 MNHEY, CDR2 SVGEGT. This CDR3 reads CASSYGASGALQFF. Here the CDR3 DNA reads TGTGCCAGCAGTTACGGGGCTAGCGGGGCCCTACAGTTCTTC.

V is TRBV2 and J is TRBJ2-7; 8 nucleotides line up with TRBD1. The CDR3 is 15 residues long. V lost 7 bases and J lost 1; bases outside the gene matches: 9. CDR1 is SNHLY, CDR2 FYNNEI, per germline. CDR3 DNA sequence: TGTGCCAGCAACACTGGACAGGGTCGTTCCTACGAGCAGTACTTC. Translating gives CASNTGQGRSYEQYF.

V gene TRBV5-6 combines with J gene TRBJ2-7; TRBD2 matches at 10 bases. Per germline, CDR1 SGHDT and CDR2 YYEEEE. CDR3 length: 17 amino acids. J was trimmed by 5 bases and V by 1 base; bases with no gene match: 12. CDR3 sequence reads: CASSLTTSGNSNHEQYV. In DNA form, the CDR3 reads TGTGCCAGCAGCTTGACCACTAGCGGGAACTCCAATCACGAGCAGTACGTC.

V gene TRBV11-1 combines with J gene TRBJ2-5, with D possibly being TRBD2 (7 bases). Trimming cost V 3 bases and J 5 bases, with 19 bases left between them. Germline V lookup: CDR1 SGHAT, CDR2 FQDESV (reference sequence). The CDR3 is made up of 16 amino acids. The CDR3 reads CASSFGTQLRGETQYF. CDR3 in DNA: TGTGCCAGCAGCTTCGGGACACAATTGCGGGGGGAGACCCAGTACTTC.

This clone was observed once. V is TRBV3-1 (or the pseudogene TRBV3-2) and J is TRBJ2-3, with a tentative D call TRBD2 (5 bases). The V gene's germline CDR1 is LGHDT and CDR2 YNNKEL (reference sequence). This CDR3 has 17 residues. V was trimmed by 4 bases and J by 5 bases, leaving 22 bases between them. CDR3 sequence reads: CASSPGVREKRGDTQYF. As DNA, the CDR3 is TGTGCCAGCAGCCCTGGCGTCAGAGAAAAACGGGGAGATACGCAGTATTTT.

As DNA, the CDR3 is TGTGCCACCAGTGATCTCACACGGACTAGCGGGATTTATGGCGGGGAGCTGTTTTTT. Its protein is CATSDLTRTSGIYGGELFF. This chain connects TRBV24-1 to TRBJ2-2, with TRBD2 matching 12 bases. Trimming cost V 3 bases and J 7 bases; bases outside gene matches: 14. The CDR3 is 19 amino acids. From germline, CDR1 is KGHDR and CDR2 SFDVKD.

This sequence joins TRBV18 and TRBJ2-1; D possibly corresponds to TRBD2 (7 bases). The germline gives CDR1 KGHSH, CDR2 LQKENI. The CDR3 has 18 residues. With 0 bases removed from V and 5 bases from J, the gap between germline ends came to 20 bases. In DNA, the CDR3 is TGTGCCAGCTCACCACCCCTGGGCGGGGGCTCCCAAAACAATGAGCAGTTCTTC. As protein: CASSPPLGGGSQNNEQFF. Combining the CDR3 with reference TRBV18 and TRBJ2-1 gives the whole variable domain NAGVMQNPRHLVRRRGQEARLRCSPMKGHSHVYWYRQLPEEGLKFMVYLQKENIIDESGMPKERFSAEFPKEGPSILRIQQVVRGDSAAYFCASSPPLGGGSQNNEQFFGPGTRLTVL.

The chain carries TRBV9 and TRBJ2-1; 8 positions match TRBD1. This CDR3 comprises 21 residues. Looked up from germline, CDR1 is SGDLS and CDR2 is YYNGEE. The ends lost 3 bases at V and 0 bases at J; junction bases unmatched: 20. The CDR3 nucleotides are TGTGCCAGCAGCGCGGGTTTTACAGGGGGTGGTTTTTTAAGCTCCTACAATGAGCAGTTCTTC. Amino acid sequence: CASSAGFTGGGFLSSYNEQFF.

This CDR3 is CASSQGTGAGEKLFF. The CDR3 nucleotides read TGCGCCAGCAGCCAAGGGACAGGGGCAGGCGAAAAACTGTTTTTT. J is TRBJ1-4 and V is TRBV5-1; 10 bases are a match to TRBD1. V shed 4 bases, J shed 8 bases, and the junction held 8 bases outside the gene matches. The CDR3 contains 15 residues. Germline V gene sequence: CDR1 SGHRS, CDR2 YFSETQ.

The CDR3: CASSYGQLNSPLHF. The CDR3 region has the DNA TGTGCCAGCAGTTATGGGCAGTTGAATTCACCCCTCCACTTT. The chain joins TRBV6-5 to TRBJ1-6, with unresolved D. Trimming took 3 bases from V and 7 from J, leaving 10 bases between them. Germline lookup yields CDR1 MNHEY and CDR2 SVGAGI. The length of the CDR3 is 14 residues.

This chain uses TRBV28 with TRBJ2-5; 12 nucleotides line up with TRBD2. CDR1 MDHEN and CDR2 SYDVKM come from the germline V gene. The CDR3 covers 19 residues. The V segment lost 3 bases and the J segment 4 bases; nucleotides outside the gene matches: 15. CDR3: CASSFLGLAGGEGSETQYF. As DNA, the CDR3 is TGTGCCAGCAGTTTCCTCGGGCTAGCGGGGGGGGAGGGTTCAGAGACCCAGTACTTC.

This chain connects TRBV6-5 to TRBJ2-5; 9 nucleotides match TRBD2. The germline V gene has CDR1 MNHEY and CDR2 SVGAGI. The CDR3 runs to 15 residues. V shed 1 base, J shed 3 bases, and the junction held 3 bases outside the gene matches. Written as DNA, the CDR3 is TGTGCCAGCAGTTACTTAGCGGGGGAGAAAGAGACCCAGTACTTC. It specifies CASSYLAGEKETQYF.

The chain carries TRBV19 and TRBJ1-1; 7 bases match TRBD1. This CDR3 has 15 residues. Per the germline V gene, CDR1 is LNHDA and CDR2 is SQIVND (reference sequence). J was trimmed by 4 bases and V by 6 bases; bases with no gene match: 11. CDR3 in DNA: TGTGCCAGTAGCCCGAGACAGGGTGGTGGCACTGAAGCTTTCTTT. It encodes CASSPRQGGGTEAFF.

The V and J genes are TRBV3-1 (or the pseudogene TRBV3-2) and TRBJ1-6, with TRBD1 identical over 8 bases. J gave up 4 bases and V 0 bases, and 8 bases lay outside the gene matches. CDR1 is LGHDT, CDR2 YNNKEL, per germline (reference sequence). There are 18 residues in the CDR3. The CDR3 protein is CASSQEGGQGAYNSPLHF. The CDR3 nucleotides read TGTGCCAGCAGCCAAGAAGGGGGCCAGGGGGCTTATAATTCACCCCTCCACTTT.

This chain uses TRBV12-3 or TRBV12-4 with TRBJ2-2; no definite D call. CDR3 length equals 13 residues. The ends were cut back, 6 bases at V and 7 bases at J, with 12 bases in the middle. CDR3 protein: CASSPQGDGELFF. CDR3 in DNA: TGTGCCAGCAGCCCTCAAGGAGACGGGGAGCTGTTTTTT.

V usage is TRBV9 and J usage is TRBJ1-5; 8 nucleotides agree with TRBD1. Germline CDR1 SGDLS, CDR2 YYNGEE. V shed 3 bases, J shed 5 bases, and the junction held 4 bases outside the gene matches. The CDR3 spans 14 residues. CDR3 nucleotides: TGTGCCAGCAGCGCAGGGGGCAGGCATCAGCCCCAGCATTTT. Its protein product is CASSAGGRHQPQHF.

The CDR3 sequence: CASSLGWAGQAFETQYF. CDR3 in DNA: TGTGCCAGCAGCTTAGGATGGGCGGGCCAGGCTTTTGAGACCCAGTACTTC. V and J are TRBV11-3 and TRBJ2-5; tentatively, D is TRBD2 (5 bases). Germline V gene lookup returns CDR1 SGHNT and CDR2 YENEEA. CDR3 size: 17 residues. V shed 1 base and J shed 5 bases, with 20 bases lying between them.

J is TRBJ2-7 and V is TRBV5-1; D is possibly TRBD1 (5 bases). Trimming shortened V by 5 bases and J by 0 bases, and 15 bases separated the two germline ends. CDR3 length equals 15 residues. Germline V gives CDR1 SGHRS, CDR2 YFSETQ. CDR3 in DNA: TGCGCCAGCAGACAGGACGGACCCGGCTCCTACGAGCAGTACTTC. It codes for CASRQDGPGSYEQYF.

The CDR3 reads CASSPWTGLNTEAFF. The CDR3 region has the DNA TGTGCCAGCTCACCGTGGACAGGGTTGAACACTGAAGCTTTCTTT. This chain links TRBV18 with TRBJ1-1; 8 bases align to TRBD1. The germline V gene has CDR1 KGHSH and CDR2 LQKENI. Unmatched junction bases numbered 3, after V lost 3 bases and J lost 0 bases. The CDR3 is 15 amino acids.

This chain joins TRBV6-1 and TRBJ1-2; 11 bases align to TRBD1. The CDR3 loop spans 15 amino acids. Germline V CDR1 and CDR2: MNHNS, SASEGT. V dropped 3 bases and J dropped 6; count of bases not matched to a gene: 6. The DNA of the CDR3 is TGTGCCAGCAGTGAGGACAGGGGGCGAGAACATGGCTACACCTTC. This gives the protein CASSEDRGREHGYTF.

As to this clone: One end of the junction is discordant with germline, which a read error may explain. The CDR3 coding sequence is TGTGCCAGCAGGCAGGGGGCATCATATGACTACACCTTC. Translating gives CASRQGASYDYTF. This chain connects TRBV7-2 to TRBJ1-2, with 8 bases identical to TRBD1. Germline CDR1 SGHTA, CDR2 FQGNSA. The CDR3 has 13 amino acids. The variable domain in full, completed from reference TRBV7-2 and TRBJ1-2, reads GAGVSQSPSNKVTEKGKDVELRCDPISGHTALYWYRQSLGQGLEFLIYFQGNSAPDKSGLPSDRFSAERTGGSVSTLTIQRTQQEDSAVYLCASRQGASYDYTFGSGTRLTVV.

The chain employs TRBV7-2 and TRBJ2-1, with 7 bases aligning to TRBD1. V was pared by 3 bases and J by 4 bases, with 3 bases of the junction left unmatched. Germline assignment: CDR1 SGHTA and CDR2 FQGNSA. This CDR3 has 14 amino acids. As DNA, the CDR3 is TGTGCCAGCAGCTTGCGGACAGGTTACAATGAGCAGTTCTTC. Translating gives CASSLRTGYNEQFF.

The J gene is TRBJ1-5, the V gene TRBV10-1, with D perhaps TRBD1 (6 bases). The CDR3 contains 18 residues. Germline-derived CDR1 and CDR2 are WNHNN and SYGVQD (reference sequence). The V end was cut by 7 bases, the J end by 11 bases, with 33 bases between. The CDR3 DNA reads as TGCGCCAGCACGTGGGGTATGGAGATACAGGGCCCGGGGGGAGCCCAGCATTTT. It yields the protein CASTWGMEIQGPGGAQHF.

The CDR3: CASSLEDRGGYGYTF. CDR3 DNA: TGCGCCAGCAGCTTGGAGGACAGGGGGGGCTATGGCTACACCTTC. This sequence joins TRBV5-1 and TRBJ1-2; TRBD1 aligns across 10 bases. Germline CDR1 and CDR2: SGHRS and YFSETQ. The CDR3 is 15 amino acids. The junction had 3 bases not matched to a gene; V was cut back by 0 bases and J by 4 bases.

This clone came up a few times. The V call is TRBV12-3 or TRBV12-4, the J call TRBJ1-5; possibly TRBD1 for D (6 bases). V gave up 9 bases and J gave up 7 bases, with 16 bases separating them. This CDR3 is 13 amino acids long. DNA of the CDR3: TGTGCCAGTACGTCAGGGGTAGACCAGCCCCAGCATTTT. Encoded protein: CASTSGVDQPQHF.